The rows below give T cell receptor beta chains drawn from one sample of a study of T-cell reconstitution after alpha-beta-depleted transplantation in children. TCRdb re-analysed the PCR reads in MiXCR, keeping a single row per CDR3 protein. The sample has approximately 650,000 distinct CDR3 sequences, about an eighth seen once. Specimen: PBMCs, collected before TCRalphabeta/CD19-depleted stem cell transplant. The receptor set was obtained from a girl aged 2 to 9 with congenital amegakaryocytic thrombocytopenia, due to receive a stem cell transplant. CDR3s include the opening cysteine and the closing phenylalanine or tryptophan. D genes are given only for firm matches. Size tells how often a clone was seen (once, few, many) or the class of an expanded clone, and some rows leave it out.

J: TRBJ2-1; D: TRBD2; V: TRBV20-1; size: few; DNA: TGCAGTGCTGAGCGGGAGGGTCAGTTCTTC; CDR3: CSAEREGQFF
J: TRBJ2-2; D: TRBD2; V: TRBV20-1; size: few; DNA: TGCAGTGCTAGAGGGGGGACTAGCAGCTACCGTAGCGGGGAGCTGTTTTTT; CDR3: CSARGGTSSYRSGELFF
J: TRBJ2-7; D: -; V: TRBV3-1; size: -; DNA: TGTGCCAGCAGCTCCTCCGGGCCTGAGCAGTACTTC; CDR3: CASSSSGPEQYF
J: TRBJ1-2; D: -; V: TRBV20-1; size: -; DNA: TGCAGTGTGCAGGGGACGCGACAAAGCTATGGCTACACCTTC; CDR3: CSVQGTRQSYGYTF
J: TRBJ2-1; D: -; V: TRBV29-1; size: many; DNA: TGCAGCGTTGAGCTACTTCCCTCCTACAATGAGCAGTTCTTC; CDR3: CSVELLPSYNEQFF
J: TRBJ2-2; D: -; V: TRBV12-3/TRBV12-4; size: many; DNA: TGTGCCAGCAGTTCCCCCCCTGGTGCAGGGGAGCTGTTTTTT; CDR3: CASSSPPGAGELFF
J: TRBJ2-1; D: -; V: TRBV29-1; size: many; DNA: TGCAGCGTTGACGGGCCCAAATCAGGAGAGCAGTTCTTC; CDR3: CSVDGPKSGEQFF
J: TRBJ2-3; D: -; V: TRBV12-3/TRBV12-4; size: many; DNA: TGTGCCAGCAGCCCCGGGGCCATCACAGATACGCAGTATTTT; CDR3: CASSPGAITDTQYF
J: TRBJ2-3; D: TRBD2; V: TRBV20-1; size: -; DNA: TGCAGTGCCACGACCGGGACTAGCGGGGGAGATACGCAGTATTTT; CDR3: CSATTGTSGGDTQYF
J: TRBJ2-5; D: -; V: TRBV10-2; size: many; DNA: TGCGCCAGCAGTGATTACTTGGAGACCCAGTACTTC; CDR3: CASSDYLETQYF
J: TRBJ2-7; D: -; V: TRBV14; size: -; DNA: TGTGCCAGCAGCCAAGGATCCCGGGACCCGACCTACGAGCAGTACTTC; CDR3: CASSQGSRDPTYEQYF
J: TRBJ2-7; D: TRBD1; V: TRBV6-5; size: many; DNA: TGTGCCAGCAGTTACCGGAAGACAGGGATGTACGAGCAGTACTTC; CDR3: CASSYRKTGMYEQYF
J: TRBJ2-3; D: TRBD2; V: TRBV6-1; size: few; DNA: TGTGCCAGCAGGTCTAGCGGGAACACAGATACGCAGTATTTT; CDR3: CASRSSGNTDTQYF
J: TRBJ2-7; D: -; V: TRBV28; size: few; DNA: TGTGCCAGCAGCCTTAAACTAGTAACCTACGAGCAGTACTTC; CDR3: CASSLKLVTYEQYF
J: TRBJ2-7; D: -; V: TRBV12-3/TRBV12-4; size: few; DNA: TGTGCCAGCGGGGTGGCCTACGAGCAGTACTTC; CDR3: CASGVAYEQYF
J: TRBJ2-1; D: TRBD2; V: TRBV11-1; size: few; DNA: TGTGCCAGCAGCGAGATTCGGGGCGGGAGCTCCTACAATGAGCAGTTCTTC; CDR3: CASSEIRGGSSYNEQFF
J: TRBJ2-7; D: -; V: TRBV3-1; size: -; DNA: TGTGCCAGCAGCCAAGATACCCTTCCCGGCAGGGTAGGCCCCTACGAGCAGTACTTC; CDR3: CASSQDTLPGRVGPYEQYF
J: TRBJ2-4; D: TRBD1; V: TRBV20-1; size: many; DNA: TGCAGTGCTAGTGGGACAGTCCTCCGGAACATTCAGTACTTC; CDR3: CSASGTVLRNIQYF
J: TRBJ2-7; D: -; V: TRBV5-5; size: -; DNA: TGTGCCAGCAGCTTAGCCAGGAGAGACTACGAGCAGTACTTC; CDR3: CASSLARRDYEQYF
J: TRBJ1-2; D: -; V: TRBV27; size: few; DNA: TGTGCCAGCAGTTTTTTTCGGGGCCAGCACTATGGCTACACCTTC; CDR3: CASSFFRGQHYGYTF
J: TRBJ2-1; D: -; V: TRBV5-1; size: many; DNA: TGCGCCAGCAGCTCTGTACAGGGTGACAATGAGCAGTTCTTC; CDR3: CASSSVQGDNEQFF
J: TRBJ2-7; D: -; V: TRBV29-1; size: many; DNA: TGCAGCGTTGGGGACGGATCCTACGAGCAGTACTTC; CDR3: CSVGDGSYEQYF
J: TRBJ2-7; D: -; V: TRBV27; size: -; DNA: TGTGCCAGCAGTTCCGTCGGGACGCATTCCTACGAGCAGTACTTC; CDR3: CASSSVGTHSYEQYF
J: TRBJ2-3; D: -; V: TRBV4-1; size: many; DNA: TGCGCCAGCAGCCATGGCCCCCTAGTGGCAACAGATACGCAGTATTTT; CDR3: CASSHGPLVATDTQYF
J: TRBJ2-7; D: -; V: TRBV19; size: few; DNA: TGTGCCAGTAGTACCGGGAGACTGAACGAGCAGTACTTC; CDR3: CASSTGRLNEQYF
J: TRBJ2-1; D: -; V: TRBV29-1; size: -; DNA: TGCAGCGTCGAGCTACGGCGCGACAGCTACAATGAGCAGTTCTTC; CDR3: CSVELRRDSYNEQFF
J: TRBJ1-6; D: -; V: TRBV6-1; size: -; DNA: TGTGCCAGCAGCAACCACCTTGGACAGAGAAATTCACCCCTCCACTTT; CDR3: CASSNHLGQRNSPLHF
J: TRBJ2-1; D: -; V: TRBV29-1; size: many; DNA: TGCAGCGTTGGAGGACTTAGCTCCTACAATGAGCAGTTCTTC; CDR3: CSVGGLSSYNEQFF
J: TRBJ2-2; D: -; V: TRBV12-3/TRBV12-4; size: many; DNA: TGTGCCAGCAGCTATACAGAGAACACCGGGGAGCTGTTTTTT; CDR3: CASSYTENTGELFF
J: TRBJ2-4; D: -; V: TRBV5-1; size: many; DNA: TGCGCCAGCAGCTTGGAGGAGAAGTTAGTCCAGTACTTC; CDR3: CASSLEEKLVQYF
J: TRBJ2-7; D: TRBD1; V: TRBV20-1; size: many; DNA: TGCAGTGCTAGATCGGGGACAGGGGGCTACGAGCAGTACTTC; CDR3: CSARSGTGGYEQYF
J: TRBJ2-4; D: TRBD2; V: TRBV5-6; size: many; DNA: TGTGCCAGCAGCCAACCGACGGGAGGGAAAAACATTCAGTACTTC; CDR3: CASSQPTGGKNIQYF
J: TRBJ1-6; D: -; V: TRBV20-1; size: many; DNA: TGCAGTGCTAGCAGTGTTAGGACCCTCGCAGGGGCAATGAGGAATTCACCCCTCCACTTT; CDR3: CSASSVRTLAGAMRNSPLHF
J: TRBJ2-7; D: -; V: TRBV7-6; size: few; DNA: TGTGCCAGCAGCGCGCAGGGTTCCCACGAGCAGTACTTC; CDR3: CASSAQGSHEQYF
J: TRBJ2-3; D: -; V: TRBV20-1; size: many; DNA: TGCAGTGCTACCAGGAAGATAGATACGCAGTATTTT; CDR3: CSATRKIDTQYF
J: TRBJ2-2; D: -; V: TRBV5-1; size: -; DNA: TGCGCCAGCAGCTTAGCGAACCCCGGGGAGCTGTTTTTT; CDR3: CASSLANPGELFF
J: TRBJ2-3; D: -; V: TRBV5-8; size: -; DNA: TGTGCCAGCGGGTCATCACTATCTAGCACTGATACGCAGTATTTT; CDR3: CASGSSLSSTDTQYF
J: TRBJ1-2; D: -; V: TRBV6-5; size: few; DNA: TGTGCCAGCAGTTACGGGTCTAGCTATGGCTACACCTTC; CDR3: CASSYGSSYGYTF
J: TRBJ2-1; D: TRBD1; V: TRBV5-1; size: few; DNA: TGCGCCAGCAGCTTGAACGGACAGGGGGCTAATAGGATAGGGGGTGAGCAGTTCTTC; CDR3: CASSLNGQGANRIGGEQFF
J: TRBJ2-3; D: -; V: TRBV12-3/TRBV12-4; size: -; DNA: TGTGCCAGCAGCCTTTCCCGGGGTTCTTGGACAGATACGCAGTATTTT; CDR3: CASSLSRGSWTDTQYF
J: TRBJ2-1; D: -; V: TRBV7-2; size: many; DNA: TGTGCCAGCAGCTTACGTTTTTCCAGCACCCTCAATGAGCAGTTCTTC; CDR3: CASSLRFSSTLNEQFF